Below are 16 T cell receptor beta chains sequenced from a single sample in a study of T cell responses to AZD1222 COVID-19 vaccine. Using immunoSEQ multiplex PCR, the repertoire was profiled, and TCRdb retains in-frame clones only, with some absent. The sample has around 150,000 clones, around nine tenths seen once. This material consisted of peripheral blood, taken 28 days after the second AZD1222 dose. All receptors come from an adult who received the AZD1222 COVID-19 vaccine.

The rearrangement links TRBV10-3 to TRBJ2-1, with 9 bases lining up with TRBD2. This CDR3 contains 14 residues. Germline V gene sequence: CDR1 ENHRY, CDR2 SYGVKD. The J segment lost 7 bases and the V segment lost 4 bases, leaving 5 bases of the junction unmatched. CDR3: CAISGSGSFNEQFF. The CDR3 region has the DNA TGTGCCATCAGTGGTAGCGGGAGTTTTAATGAGCAGTTCTTC.

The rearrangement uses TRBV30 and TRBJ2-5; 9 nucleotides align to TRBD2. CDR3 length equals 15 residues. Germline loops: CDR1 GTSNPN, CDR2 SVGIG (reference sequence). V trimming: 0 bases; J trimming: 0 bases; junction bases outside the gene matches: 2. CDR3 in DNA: TGTGCCTGGAGTGTAGCGGGAGGAAACCAAGAGACCCAGTACTTC. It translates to CAWSVAGGNQETQYF.

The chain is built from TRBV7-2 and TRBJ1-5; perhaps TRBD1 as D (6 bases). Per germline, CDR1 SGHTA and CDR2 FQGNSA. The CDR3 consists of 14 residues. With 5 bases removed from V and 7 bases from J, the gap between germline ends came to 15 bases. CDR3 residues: CASSQGGFGQPQHF. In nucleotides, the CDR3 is TGTGCCAGCAGCCAAGGGGGGTTCGGGCAGCCCCAGCATTTT.

The CDR3 protein is CSVEGSRGRWSYNEQFF. The CDR3 nucleotides are TGCAGCGTTGAAGGTTCTAGGGGGAGGTGGTCCTACAATGAGCAGTTCTTC. J is TRBJ2-1 and V is TRBV29-1, with D perhaps assigned TRBD1 or TRBD2 (6 bases each). The ends were cut back, 1 base at V and 1 base at J, with 17 bases in the middle. Per germline, CDR1 SQVTM and CDR2 ANQGSEA. CDR3 length: 17 amino acids.

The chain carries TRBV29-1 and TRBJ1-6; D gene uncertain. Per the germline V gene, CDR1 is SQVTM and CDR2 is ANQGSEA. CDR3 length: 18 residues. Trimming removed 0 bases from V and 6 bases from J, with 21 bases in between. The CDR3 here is CSVEEWSWQFYLNSPLHF. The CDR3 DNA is TGCAGCGTTGAAGAGTGGTCGTGGCAGTTCTATCTTAATTCACCCCTCCACTTT.

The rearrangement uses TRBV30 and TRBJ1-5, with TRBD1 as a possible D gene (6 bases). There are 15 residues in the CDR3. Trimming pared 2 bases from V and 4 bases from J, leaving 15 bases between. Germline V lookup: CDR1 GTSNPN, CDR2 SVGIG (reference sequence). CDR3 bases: TGTGCCTGGAGTACCTCGACAGGCCAAAATCAGCCCCAGCATTTT. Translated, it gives CAWSTSTGQNQPQHF. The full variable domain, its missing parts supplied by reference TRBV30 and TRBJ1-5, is SQTIHQWPATLVQPVGSPLSLECTVEGTSNPNLYWYRQAAGRGLQLLFYSVGIGQISSEVPQNLSASRPQDRQFILSSKKLLLSDSGFYLCAWSTSTGQNQPQHFGDGTRLSIL.

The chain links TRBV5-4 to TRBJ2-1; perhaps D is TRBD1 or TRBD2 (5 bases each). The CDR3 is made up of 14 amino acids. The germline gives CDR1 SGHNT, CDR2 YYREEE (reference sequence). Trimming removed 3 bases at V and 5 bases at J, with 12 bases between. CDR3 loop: CASSYYLGDNEQFF. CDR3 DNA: TGTGCCAGCAGCTACTACTTGGGGGACAATGAGCAGTTCTTC.

CDR3 DNA sequence: TGTGCCAGTAGTATCTTGGAGGAGGGGGAGCTGTTTTTT. It is translated as CASSILEEGELFF. The chain joins TRBV19 to TRBJ2-2; D is possibly TRBD2 (5 bases). The CDR3 spans 13 residues. The germline V gene has CDR1 LNHDA and CDR2 SQIVND (reference sequence). Trimming cost V 3 bases and J 8 bases, with 10 bases left between them.

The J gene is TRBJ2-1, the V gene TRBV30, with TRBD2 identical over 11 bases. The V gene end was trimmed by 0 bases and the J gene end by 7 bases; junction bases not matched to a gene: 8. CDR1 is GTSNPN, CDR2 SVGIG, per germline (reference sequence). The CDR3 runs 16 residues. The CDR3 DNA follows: TGTGCCTGGAGTGTTCCGGCTAGCGGGAGGTCAAATGAGCAGTTCTTC. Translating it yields CAWSVPASGRSNEQFF.

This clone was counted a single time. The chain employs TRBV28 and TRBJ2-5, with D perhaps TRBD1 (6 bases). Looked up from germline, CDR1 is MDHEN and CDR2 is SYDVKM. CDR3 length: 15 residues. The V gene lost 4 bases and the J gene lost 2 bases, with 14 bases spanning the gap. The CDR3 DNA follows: TGTGCCAGCAGTTACCCAGGGGTTCGTCAAGAGACCCAGTACTTC. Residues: CASSYPGVRQETQYF.

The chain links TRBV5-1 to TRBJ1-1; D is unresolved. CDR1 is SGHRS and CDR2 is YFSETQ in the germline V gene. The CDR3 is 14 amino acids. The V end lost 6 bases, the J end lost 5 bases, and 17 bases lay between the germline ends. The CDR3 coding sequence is TGCGCCAGCACCTCCGAAGACAACTGGACTGAAGCTTTCTTT. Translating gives CASTSEDNWTEAFF.

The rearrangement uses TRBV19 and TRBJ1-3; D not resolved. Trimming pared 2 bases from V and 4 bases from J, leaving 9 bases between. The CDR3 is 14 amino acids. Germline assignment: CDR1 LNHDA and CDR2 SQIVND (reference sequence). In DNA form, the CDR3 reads TGTGCCAGTAGTATAAAGGGATCCGGAAACACCATATATTTT. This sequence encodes CASSIKGSGNTIYF.

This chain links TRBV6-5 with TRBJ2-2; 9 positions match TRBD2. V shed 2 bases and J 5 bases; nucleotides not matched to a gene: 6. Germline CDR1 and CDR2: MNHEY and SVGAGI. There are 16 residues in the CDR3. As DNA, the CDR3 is TGTGCCAGCAGTTACACTGCGGGAGGGCGGACCGGGGAGCTGTTTTTT. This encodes CASSYTAGGRTGELFF.

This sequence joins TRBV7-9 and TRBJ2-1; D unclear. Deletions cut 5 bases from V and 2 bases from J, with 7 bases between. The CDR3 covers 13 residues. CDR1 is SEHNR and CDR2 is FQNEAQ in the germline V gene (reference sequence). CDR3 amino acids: CASSPATYNEQFF. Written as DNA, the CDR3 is TGTGCCAGCAGCCCGGCGACCTACAATGAGCAGTTCTTC.

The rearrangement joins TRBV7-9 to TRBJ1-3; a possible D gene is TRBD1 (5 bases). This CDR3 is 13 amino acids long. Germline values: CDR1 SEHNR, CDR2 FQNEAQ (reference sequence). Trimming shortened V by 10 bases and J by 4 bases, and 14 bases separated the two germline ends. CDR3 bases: TGTGCCACCGGTTTTCGGGGGGGAAACACCATATATTTT. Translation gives CATGFRGGNTIYF.

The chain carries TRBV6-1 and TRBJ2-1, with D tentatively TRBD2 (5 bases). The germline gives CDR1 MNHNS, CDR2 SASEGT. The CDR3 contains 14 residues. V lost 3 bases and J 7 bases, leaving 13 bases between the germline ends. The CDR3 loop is CASSDPRGGNEQFF. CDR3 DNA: TGTGCCAGCAGTGATCCCCGGGGTGGTAATGAGCAGTTCTTC.